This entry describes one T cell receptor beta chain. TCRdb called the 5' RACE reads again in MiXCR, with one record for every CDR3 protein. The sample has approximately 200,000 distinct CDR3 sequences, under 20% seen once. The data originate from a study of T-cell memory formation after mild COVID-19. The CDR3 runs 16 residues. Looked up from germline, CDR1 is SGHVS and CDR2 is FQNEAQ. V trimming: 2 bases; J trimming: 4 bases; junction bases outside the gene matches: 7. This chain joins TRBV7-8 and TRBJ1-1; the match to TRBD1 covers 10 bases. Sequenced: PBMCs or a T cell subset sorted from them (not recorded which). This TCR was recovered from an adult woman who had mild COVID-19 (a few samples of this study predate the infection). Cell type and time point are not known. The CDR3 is CASSLMPGQGTTEAFF. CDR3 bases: TGTGCCAGCAGCTTAATGCCGGGACAGGGGACCACTGAAGCTTTCTTT.